Listed below are T cell receptor beta chains from one sample, sequenced in a study of T cell responses to AZD1222 COVID-19 vaccine. Assay: immunoSEQ multiplex PCR; the TCRdb copy retains only in-frame clones and omits some. The top ten clones hold more than 25% of a sample with approximately 180,000 clones, about 88% of them seen once. The source material was peripheral blood, sampled 28 days after the second AZD1222 dose. The origin of the receptors is an adult who received the AZD1222 COVID-19 vaccine. Each CDR3 is given with its conserved first and last residue. D genes are given only for firm matches. The listing skips clone size in some rows; elsewhere it reads once, few, many or a size class.

once	NA	TRBJ2-6	TRBV27	TGTGCCAGCAGTCCCAGGGGGCGGGAGAATAATGGGGCCAACGTCCTGACTTTC	CASSPRGRENNGANVLTF
NA	TRBD2	TRBJ2-3	TRBV5-6	TGTGCCAGCACCCCCGAAGGGTTACTAGCGGGAGACACAGATACGCAGTATTTT	CASTPEGLLAGDTDTQYF
NA	TRBD2	TRBJ2-5	TRBV6-2/TRBV6-3	TGTGCCAGCAGTCCAACCCTACTAGCGGGAGGAGGGGAGTACTTC	CASSPTLLAGGGEYF
NA	NA	TRBJ1-3	TRBV12-3/TRBV12-4	TGTGCCAGCAGCAATGACGGGCTGACCATATATTTT	CASSNDGLTIYF
few	TRBD2	TRBJ2-3	TRBV13	TGTGCCAGTCAGCTAGCGGGAGTGTCAGATACGCAGTATTTT	CASQLAGVSDTQYF
NA	NA	TRBJ2-5	TRBV12-3/TRBV12-4	TGTGCCAGCACCGGGACCACCCGGGAGACCCAGTACTTC	CASTGTTRETQYF
NA	NA	TRBJ1-3	TRBV7-2	TGTGCCAGCAGCTTAGTCGCGTTCTCTGGAAACACCATATATTTT	CASSLVAFSGNTIYF
NA	NA	TRBJ1-4	TRBV27	TGTGCCAGCAGTTTTGGGGGGAGGGGGAATGAAAAACTGTTTTTT	CASSFGGRGNEKLFF
NA	TRBD2	TRBJ2-7	TRBV28	TGTGCCAGCACCGACCCAGCGGGAGGTTCCTGGGAGCAGTACTTC	CASTDPAGGSWEQYF
NA	TRBD1	TRBJ1-1	TRBV6-2/TRBV6-3	TGTGCCAGCAGCCCAGGGGGCGAAGCTTTCTTT	CASSPGGEAFF
NA	TRBD1	TRBJ2-3	TRBV29-1	TGCAGCGCTGGACAGGGGTACACAGATACGCAGTATTTT	CSAGQGYTDTQYF
NA	TRBD2	TRBJ2-3	TRBV4-3	TGCGCCAGCAGCCAAGGGGCTAGCGGGAGTCTCTCAGATACGCAGTATTTT	CASSQGASGSLSDTQYF
once	TRBD1	TRBJ2-7	TRBV5-1	TGCGCCAGCAGCTTGGGGGACAGGGCTCACGAGCAGTACTTC	CASSLGDRAHEQYF
NA	TRBD1	TRBJ1-3	TRBV10-1	TGCGCCAGCAGCGAGACAGGGAGAGATCTACTTCGCTCTGGAAACACCATATATTTT	CASSETGRDLLRSGNTIYF
NA	NA	TRBJ1-3	TRBV27	TGTGCCAGCAGTTTGGTCCGGGGCGCGGGAAACACCATATATTTT	CASSLVRGAGNTIYF
NA	TRBD2	TRBJ2-1	TRBV7-2	TGTGCCAGCAGCTTAGCAGAAGCGGGATACAATGAGCAGTTCTTC	CASSLAEAGYNEQFF
NA	TRBD2	TRBJ2-2	TRBV5-6	TGTGCCAGCAGCCCGTGGACTAGCGGGAGCTGGGGAAACACCGGGGAGCTGTTTTTT	CASSPWTSGSWGNTGELFF
NA	NA	TRBJ2-7	TRBV9	TGTGCCAGCAGCCCCCAAGTGGAGCCCTCCTACGAGCAGTACTTC	CASSPQVEPSYEQYF
NA	NA	TRBJ2-4	TRBV27	TGTGCGGTGAGTCGGGACAACGGTAACATTCAGTACTTC	CAVSRDNGNIQYF
NA	NA	TRBJ1-3	TRBV4-1	TGCGCCAGCAGCCAGCAACAGCCCGGAGGGACTGGAAACACCATATATTTT	CASSQQQPGGTGNTIYF
NA	NA	TRBJ2-4	TRBV2	TGTGCCAGCAGTGGTGGACAAAAAAACATTCAGTACTTC	CASSGGQKNIQYF
NA	NA	TRBJ2-5	TRBV7-7	TGTGCTAGCAGCTCTAGTTCAGCAGAGACCCAGTACTTC	CASSSSSAETQYF
NA	TRBD1	TRBJ2-7	TRBV15	TGTGCCACACAAATTCCGGGACAGGGGCAAGAAGAGCAGTACTTC	CATQIPGQGQEEQYF
NA	TRBD2	TRBJ2-7	TRBV7-3	TGTGCCAGCAGCTGGGGTAGCGGGAGCGACGAGCAGTACTTC	CASSWGSGSDEQYF
NA	TRBD2	TRBJ2-1	TRBV28	TGTGCCAGCAGTTCCGGGACTAGCGGCCACAATGAGCAGTTCTTC	CASSSGTSGHNEQFF
NA	NA	TRBJ2-3	TRBV24-1	TGTGCCACCAGTGATACTGGGGCTAGCCGGGCAGATACGCAGTATTTT	CATSDTGASRADTQYF
NA	TRBD2	TRBJ2-1	TRBV9	TGTGCCAGCAGTCCTAGCGGTAGCTCCTACAATGAGCAGTTCTTC	CASSPSGSSYNEQFF
NA	NA	TRBJ2-4	TRBV7-2	TGTGCCAGCAGTTTCGCTCTGGACATTCAGTACTTC	CASSFALDIQYF
NA	NA	TRBJ2-1	TRBV5-1	TGCGCCAGCAGCTTGGTTTCGCTGGTCGATGAGCAGTTCTTC	CASSLVSLVDEQFF
NA	TRBD1	TRBJ2-7	TRBV7-2	TGTGCCAGCAGCCGGGACAGGCGGACCTACGAGCAGTACTTC	CASSRDRRTYEQYF
NA	NA	TRBJ2-1	TRBV6-2/TRBV6-3	TGTGCCAGCAGTTTAGACAGGCCGGTCAATGAGCAGTTCTTC	CASSLDRPVNEQFF
NA	NA	TRBJ2-5	TRBV28	TGTGCCAGCAGTTCCGCGGCCGGGACCTGGGAAGAGACCCAGTACTTC	CASSSAAGTWEETQYF
NA	NA	TRBJ1-6	TRBV3-1/TRBV3-2	TGTGCCAGCAGCCAAGAAGGGCCCGGGAGATATAATTCACCCCTCCACTTT	CASSQEGPGRYNSPLHF
NA	TRBD1	TRBJ2-7	TRBV7-2	TGTGCCAGCAGCCCTGGACAGGTTTACGAGCAGTACTTC	CASSPGQVYEQYF
NA	NA	TRBJ2-7	TRBV2	TGTGCCAGCAGTGAAAGACAGGTTTACGCCTACGAGCAGTACTTC	CASSERQVYAYEQYF
NA	TRBD1	TRBJ1-4	TRBV19	TGTGCCAGTTGCCCTCCCGGGACAGCTAATGAAAAACTGTTTTTT	CASCPPGTANEKLFF
NA	TRBD1	TRBJ1-2	TRBV5-5	TGTGCCAGCAGCCCCCCCGGGACAGGAGCTCTCTATGGCTACACCTTC	CASSPPGTGALYGYTF
NA	TRBD1	TRBJ2-7	TRBV28	TGTGCCAGCAGTGCGAGACAGGGGGCAATCTACGAGCAGTACTTC	CASSARQGAIYEQYF
once	NA	TRBJ2-7	TRBV5-1	TGCGCCAGCAGCGGGGAGGAGGGCAGGCGCCTCGGGCAGTACTTC	CASSGEEGRRLGQYF
once	TRBD2	TRBJ2-5	TRBV9	TGTGCCAGCAGCGTAGCCTCTAGCGGGCAAGAGACCCAGTACTTC	CASSVASSGQETQYF
once	NA	TRBJ2-2	TRBV7-5	TGTGCCAGAAGCTTACGGCAGATTGGCGGGGAGCTGTTTTTT	CARSLRQIGGELFF
NA	TRBD2	TRBJ2-7	TRBV6-6	TGTGCCAGCAGTTTCTTAGCGGGAGGAGAGTACGAGCAGTACTTC	CASSFLAGGEYEQYF
NA	TRBD1	TRBJ2-2	TRBV7-3	TGTGCCAGCAGCTTCTCGACAGGGGGGAAGACCGGGGAGCTGTTTTTT	CASSFSTGGKTGELFF
NA	NA	TRBJ2-5	TRBV27	TGTGCCAGCAGTCCTACGAGGGCGGGTGCGATTGAGACCCAGTACTTC	CASSPTRAGAIETQYF
NA	NA	TRBJ1-5	TRBV21-1	TGTGCCAGCAGCAAAGAGCCCGGCCGGCGTGATAGCAATCAGCCCCAGCATTTT	CASSKEPGRRDSNQPQHF
once	NA	TRBJ2-2	TRBV5-6	TGTGCCAGCAGCGGGGAGAGATTCACCGGGGAGCTGTTTTTT	CASSGERFTGELFF
once	NA	TRBJ2-3	TRBV14	TGTGCCAGCAGCTACGCCCAGGGGAGCACAGATACGCAGTATTTT	CASSYAQGSTDTQYF
NA	TRBD1	TRBJ2-7	TRBV5-5	TGTGCCAGCAGTCCCTGGACAGGCGGCGAGCAGTACTTC	CASSPWTGGEQYF
once	NA	TRBJ1-5	TRBV15	TGTGCCACCAGCAGGACGGGTAGTGGGGGTCAGCCCCAGCATTTT	CATSRTGSGGQPQHF
NA	NA	TRBJ1-5	TRBV24-1	TGTGCCACCAGTGACCAGTCCCGGGACGTCCCCCAGCATTTT	CATSDQSRDVPQHF